Presented here are 11 T cell receptor beta chains from one specimen sequenced in a study of blood T cell repertoires in COVID-19. Clones were sequenced by immunoSEQ multiplex PCR, and TCRdb holds only the in-frame ones, with some missing. Counted here are roughly 4,700 clones, roughly 90% occurring once; the ten biggest clones make up around 20%. Sequences were obtained from peripheral blood. The origin of the receptors is a human donor in a cohort sampled during active COVID-19.

This clone was seen once. DNA for the CDR3: TGTGCCTGGAGTGTATTGGCCAGCTCCTACAATGAGCAGTTCTTC. This codes for CAWSVLASSYNEQFF. This sequence joins TRBV30 and TRBJ2-1; D is ambiguous. This CDR3 has 15 residues. V was shortened by 0 bases and J by 0 bases, with 9 bases between the two germline ends. Germline-derived CDR1 and CDR2 are GTSNPN and SVGIG (reference sequence).

J is TRBJ2-3 and V is TRBV30; TRBD2 agrees at 14 bases. The trim removed 2 bases at V and 2 bases at J, leaving 6 bases unmatched. The germline CDR1 and CDR2 sequences are GTSNPN and SVGIG (reference sequence). CDR3 size: 17 residues. This CDR3 is CAWSILTSGRVTDTQYF. In DNA, the CDR3 is TGTGCCTGGAGTATTTTGACTAGCGGGAGGGTCACAGATACGCAGTATTTT.

The chain joins TRBV5-4 to TRBJ2-3, with no clear D. Trimming left V 3 bases short and J 0 bases short, with 11 bases between. The CDR3 is 15 residues long. The germline gives CDR1 SGHNT, CDR2 YYREEE (reference sequence). Written as DNA, the CDR3 is TGTGCCAGCAGCTCGTTTAGCCAGAGCACAGATACGCAGTATTTT. Encoded protein: CASSSFSQSTDTQYF.

In this sample, this clone turned up a few times. J is TRBJ1-2 and V is TRBV7-2; 10 bases align to TRBD1. V lost 2 bases to trimming and J lost 7 bases; unmatched junction nucleotides: 7. Germline loops: CDR1 SGHTA, CDR2 FQGNSA. The CDR3 length is 15 residues. DNA of the CDR3: TGTGCCAGCAGCTTATCCAGACAGGGGGCGGGTGGCTACACCTTC. Translated, it gives CASSLSRQGAGGYTF.

The V gene is TRBV6-5, the J gene TRBJ2-7; D is possibly TRBD1 (5 bases). CDR3 length equals 14 residues. V shed 0 bases and J shed 4 bases, with 10 bases lying between them. The germline gives CDR1 MNHEY, CDR2 SVGAGI. The CDR3 region has the DNA TGTGCCAGCAGTTACTCCGGCAGGGCATACGAGCAGTACTTC. Encoded protein: CASSYSGRAYEQYF.

The rearrangement links TRBV15 to TRBJ2-3, with 10 bases lining up with TRBD1. CDR1 and CDR2 (germline): LNHNV, YYDKDF (reference sequence). This CDR3 is 20 amino acids long. With V trimmed by 0 bases and J by 0 bases, 12 bases remained unmatched. In nucleotides, the CDR3 is TGTGCCACCAGCAGAGATCAGGGGACAGGGGATATCCTTAGCACAGATACGCAGTATTTT. As protein: CATSRDQGTGDILSTDTQYF.

The CDR3 here is CASRDRGGYGYTF. CDR3 nucleotide sequence: TGTGCCAGCAGAGACAGGGGGGGATATGGCTACACCTTC. The genes are TRBV5-4 and TRBJ1-2, with 9 bases fitting TRBD1. The germline V gene has CDR1 SGHNT and CDR2 YYREEE (reference sequence). CDR3 size: 13 residues. Unmatched junction bases numbered 4, after V lost 5 bases and J lost 5 bases. The variable domain in full, with the rest retrieved from reference TRBV5-4 and TRBJ1-2, is ETGVTQSPTHLIKTRGQQVTLRCSSQSGHNTVSWYQQALGQGPQFIFQYYREEENGRGNFPPRFSGLQFPNYSSELNVNALELDDSALYLCASRDRGGYGYTFGSGTRLTVV.

V and J are TRBV18 and TRBJ2-7; 9 nucleotides match TRBD2. CDR1 KGHSH and CDR2 LQKENI come from the germline V gene. CDR3 size: 17 residues. Trimming at V came to 1 base and at J to 0 bases, leaving 7 bases not matched to a gene. The DNA for the CDR3 is TGTGCCAGCTCACCACGAGTGACTAGCGGCTTCTCCTACGAGCAGTACTTC. Residues: CASSPRVTSGFSYEQYF. The entire variable domain, with the rest obtained from reference TRBV18 and TRBJ2-7, is as follows: NAGVMQNPRHLVRRRGQEARLRCSPMKGHSHVYWYRQLPEEGLKFMVYLQKENIIDESGMPKERFSAEFPKEGPSILRIQQVVRGDSAAYFCASSPRVTSGFSYEQYFGPGTRLTVT.

V is TRBV5-1 and J is TRBJ2-1; the match to TRBD1 covers 10 bases. There are 15 residues in the CDR3. The germline V gene encodes CDR1 SGHRS and CDR2 YFSETQ. V lost 2 bases, J lost 5 bases, and 4 bases stayed unmatched. CDR3 sequence: CASSLRTGGNNEQFF. Written as DNA, the CDR3 is TGCGCCAGCAGCTTACGGACAGGGGGGAACAATGAGCAGTTCTTC.

This chain joins TRBV28 and TRBJ1-5, with D possibly matching TRBD1 (5 bases). The V and J ends lost 2 bases and 6 bases respectively, with 11 bases between them. Germline V lookup: CDR1 MDHEN, CDR2 SYDVKM. The CDR3 length is 14 residues. CDR3 DNA: TGTGCCAGCAGTTTACAGGGTGGAACTCAGCCCCAGCATTTT. Protein sequence: CASSLQGGTQPQHF.

This chain links TRBV11-2 with TRBJ1-6; TRBD1 agrees at 7 bases. This CDR3 is built from 14 residues. In germline, CDR1 is SGHAT, CDR2 FQNNGV. Trimming at V came to 4 bases and at J to 6 bases, leaving 3 bases not matched to a gene. CDR3 in DNA: TGTGCCAGCAGCTGGGGACAGCTTAATTCACCCCTCCACTTT. Amino acid sequence: CASSWGQLNSPLHF.